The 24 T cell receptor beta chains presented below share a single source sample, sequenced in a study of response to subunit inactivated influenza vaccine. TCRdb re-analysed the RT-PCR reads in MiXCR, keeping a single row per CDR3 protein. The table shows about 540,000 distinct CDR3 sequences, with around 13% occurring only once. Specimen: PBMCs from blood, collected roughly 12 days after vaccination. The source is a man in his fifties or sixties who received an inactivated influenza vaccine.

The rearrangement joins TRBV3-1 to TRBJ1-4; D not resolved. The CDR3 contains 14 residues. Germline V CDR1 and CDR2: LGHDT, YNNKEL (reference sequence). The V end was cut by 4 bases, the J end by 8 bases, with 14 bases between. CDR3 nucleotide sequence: TGTGCCAGCAGCCCAACCGGGATGATAGAAAAACTGTTTTTT. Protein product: CASSPTGMIEKLFF.

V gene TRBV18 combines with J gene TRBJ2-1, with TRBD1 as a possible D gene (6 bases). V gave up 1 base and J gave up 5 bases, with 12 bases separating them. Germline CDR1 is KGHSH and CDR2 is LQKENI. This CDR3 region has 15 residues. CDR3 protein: CASSPRPGQNNEQFF. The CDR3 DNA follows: TGTGCCAGCTCACCACGTCCAGGACAGAACAATGAGCAGTTCTTC.

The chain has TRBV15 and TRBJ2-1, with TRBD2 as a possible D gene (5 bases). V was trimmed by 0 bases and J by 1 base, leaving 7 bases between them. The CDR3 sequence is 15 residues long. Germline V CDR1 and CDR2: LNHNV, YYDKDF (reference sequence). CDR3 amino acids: CATSRERESYNEQFF. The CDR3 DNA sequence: TGTGCCACCAGCAGAGAACGGGAATCCTACAATGAGCAGTTCTTC.

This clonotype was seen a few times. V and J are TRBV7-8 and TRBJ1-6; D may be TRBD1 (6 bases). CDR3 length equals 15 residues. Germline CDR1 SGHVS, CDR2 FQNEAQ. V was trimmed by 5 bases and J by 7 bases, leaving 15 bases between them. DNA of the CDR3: TGTGCCAGCAGCACGACAGGAGCCGGGAATTCACCCCTCCACTTT. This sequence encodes CASSTTGAGNSPLHF.

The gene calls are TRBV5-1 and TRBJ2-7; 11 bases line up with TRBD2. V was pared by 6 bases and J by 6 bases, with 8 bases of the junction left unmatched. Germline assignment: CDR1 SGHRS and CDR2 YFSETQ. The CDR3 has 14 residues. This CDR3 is CASTLTSGSAEQYF. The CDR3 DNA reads TGCGCCAGCACACTTACTAGCGGGAGTGCCGAGCAGTACTTC.

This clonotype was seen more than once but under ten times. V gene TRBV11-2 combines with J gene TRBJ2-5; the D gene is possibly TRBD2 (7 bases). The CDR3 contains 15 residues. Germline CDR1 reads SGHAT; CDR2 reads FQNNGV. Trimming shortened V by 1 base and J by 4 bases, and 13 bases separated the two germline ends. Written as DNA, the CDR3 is TGTGCCAGCAGCTTAGTTACGGGGGGCCGAGAGACCCAGTACTTC. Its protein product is CASSLVTGGRETQYF.

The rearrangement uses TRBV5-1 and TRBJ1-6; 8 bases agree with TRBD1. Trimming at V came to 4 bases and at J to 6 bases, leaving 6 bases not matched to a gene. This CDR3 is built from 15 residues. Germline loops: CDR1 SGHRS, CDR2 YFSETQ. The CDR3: CASSGQGASNSPLHF. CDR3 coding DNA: TGCGCCAGCAGCGGGCAGGGGGCGAGTAATTCACCCCTCCACTTT.

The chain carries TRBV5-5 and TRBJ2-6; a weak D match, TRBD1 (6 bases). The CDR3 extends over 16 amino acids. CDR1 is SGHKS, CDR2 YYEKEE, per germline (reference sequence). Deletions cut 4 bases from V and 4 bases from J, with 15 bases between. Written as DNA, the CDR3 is TGTGCCAGCAGCGCTACAGGGCTCTCCGGGGCCAACGTCCTGACTTTC. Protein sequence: CASSATGLSGANVLTF.

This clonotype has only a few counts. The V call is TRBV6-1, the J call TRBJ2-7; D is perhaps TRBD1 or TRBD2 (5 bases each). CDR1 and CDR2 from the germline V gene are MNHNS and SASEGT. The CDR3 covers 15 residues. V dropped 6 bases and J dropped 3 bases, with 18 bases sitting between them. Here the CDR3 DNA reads TGTGCCAGCAGCCCACTCACCGGGGCGAACTACGAGCAGTACTTC. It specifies CASSPLTGANYEQYF.

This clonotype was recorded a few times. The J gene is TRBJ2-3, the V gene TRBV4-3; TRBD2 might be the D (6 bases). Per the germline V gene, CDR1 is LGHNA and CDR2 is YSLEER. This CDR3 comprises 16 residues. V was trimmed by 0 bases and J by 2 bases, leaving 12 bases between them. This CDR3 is CASSQDWRDATDTQYF. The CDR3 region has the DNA TGCGCCAGCAGCCAAGATTGGCGGGACGCCACAGATACGCAGTATTTT.

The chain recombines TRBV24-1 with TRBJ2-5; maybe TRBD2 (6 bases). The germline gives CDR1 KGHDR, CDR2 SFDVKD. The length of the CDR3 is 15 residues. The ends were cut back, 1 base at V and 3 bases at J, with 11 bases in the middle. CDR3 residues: CATSDLYGGEETQYF. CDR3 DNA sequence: TGTGCCACCAGTGATTTATACGGGGGTGAAGAGACCCAGTACTTC.

The DNA for the CDR3 is TGTGCCTGGATGGACAGGGCGGTAAGCTACGAGCAGTACTTC. It encodes CAWMDRAVSYEQYF. The chain has TRBV30 and TRBJ2-7; 8 positions agree with TRBD1. CDR3 size: 14 residues. Looked up from germline, CDR1 is GTSNPN and CDR2 is SVGIG (reference sequence). Germline trimming cut 4 bases from V and 3 bases from J; bases unmatched to any gene: 8.

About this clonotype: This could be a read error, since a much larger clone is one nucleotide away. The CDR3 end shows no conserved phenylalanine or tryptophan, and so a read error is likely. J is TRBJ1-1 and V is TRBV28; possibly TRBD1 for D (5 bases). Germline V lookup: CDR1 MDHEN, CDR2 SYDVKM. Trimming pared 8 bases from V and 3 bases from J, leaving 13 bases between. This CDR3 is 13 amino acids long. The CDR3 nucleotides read TGTGCCAGCTTTGTCGGGGGAGACACTGAAGCTTTCTGT. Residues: CASFVGGDTEAFC.

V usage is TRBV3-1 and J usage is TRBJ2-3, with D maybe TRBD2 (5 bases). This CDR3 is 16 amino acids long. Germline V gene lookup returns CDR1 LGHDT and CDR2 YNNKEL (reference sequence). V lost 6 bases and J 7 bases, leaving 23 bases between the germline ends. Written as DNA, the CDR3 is TGTGCCAGCAGACCAAGAGGGTCTGGGTTTGGTTATACGCAGTATTTT. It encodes CASRPRGSGFGYTQYF.

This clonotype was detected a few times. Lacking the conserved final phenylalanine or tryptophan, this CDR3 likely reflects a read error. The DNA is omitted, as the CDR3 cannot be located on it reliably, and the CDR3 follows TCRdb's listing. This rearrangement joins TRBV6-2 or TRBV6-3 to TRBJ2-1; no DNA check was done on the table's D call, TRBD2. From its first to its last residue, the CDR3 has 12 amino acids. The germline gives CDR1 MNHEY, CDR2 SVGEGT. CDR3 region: CASSKDAGGQLT.

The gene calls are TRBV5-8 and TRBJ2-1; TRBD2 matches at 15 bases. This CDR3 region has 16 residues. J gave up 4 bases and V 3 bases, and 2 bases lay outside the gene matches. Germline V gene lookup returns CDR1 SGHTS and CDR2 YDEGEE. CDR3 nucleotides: TGTGCCAGCAGCTCCGGGACTAGCGGGGGGTACAATGAGCAGTTCTTC. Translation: CASSSGTSGGYNEQFF.

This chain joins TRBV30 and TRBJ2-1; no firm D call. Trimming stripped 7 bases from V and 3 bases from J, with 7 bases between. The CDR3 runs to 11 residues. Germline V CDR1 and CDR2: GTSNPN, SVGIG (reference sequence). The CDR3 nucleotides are TGTGCCTTAAACAACTACAATGAGCAGTTCTTC. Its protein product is CALNNYNEQFF.

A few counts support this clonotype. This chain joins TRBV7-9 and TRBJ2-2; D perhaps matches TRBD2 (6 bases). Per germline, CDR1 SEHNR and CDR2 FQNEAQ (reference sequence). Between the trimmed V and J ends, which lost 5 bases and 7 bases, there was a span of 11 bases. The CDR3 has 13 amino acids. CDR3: CASSPAGSGELFF. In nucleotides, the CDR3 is TGTGCCAGCAGCCCAGCGGGTAGCGGGGAGCTGTTTTTT.

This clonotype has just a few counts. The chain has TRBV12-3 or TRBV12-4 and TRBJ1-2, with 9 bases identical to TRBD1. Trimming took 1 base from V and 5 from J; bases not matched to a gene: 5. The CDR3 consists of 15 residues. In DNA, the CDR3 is TGTGCCAGCAGTTTAGGACAGGGGGATTGGTATGGCTACACCTTC. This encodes CASSLGQGDWYGYTF.

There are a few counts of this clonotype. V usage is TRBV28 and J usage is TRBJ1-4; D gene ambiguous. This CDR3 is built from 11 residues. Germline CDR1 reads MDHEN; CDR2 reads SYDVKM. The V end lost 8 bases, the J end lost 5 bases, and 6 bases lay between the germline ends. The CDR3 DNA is TGTGCCAGCGGGCCAAATGAAAAACTGTTTTTT. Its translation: CASGPNEKLFF.

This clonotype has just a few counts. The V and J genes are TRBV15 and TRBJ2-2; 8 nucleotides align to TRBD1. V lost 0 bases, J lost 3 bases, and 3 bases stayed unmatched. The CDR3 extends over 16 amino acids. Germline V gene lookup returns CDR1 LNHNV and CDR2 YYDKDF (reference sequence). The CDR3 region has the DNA TGTGCCACCAGCAGAGATATGACAGGGGACACCGGGGAGCTGTTTTTT. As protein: CATSRDMTGDTGELFF.

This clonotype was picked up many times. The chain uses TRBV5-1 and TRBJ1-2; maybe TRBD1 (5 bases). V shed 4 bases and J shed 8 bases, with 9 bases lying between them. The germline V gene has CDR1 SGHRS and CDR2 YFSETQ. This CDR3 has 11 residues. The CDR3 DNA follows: TGCGCCAGCAGCGGATCAGGGGGCTACACCTTC. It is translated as CASSGSGGYTF.

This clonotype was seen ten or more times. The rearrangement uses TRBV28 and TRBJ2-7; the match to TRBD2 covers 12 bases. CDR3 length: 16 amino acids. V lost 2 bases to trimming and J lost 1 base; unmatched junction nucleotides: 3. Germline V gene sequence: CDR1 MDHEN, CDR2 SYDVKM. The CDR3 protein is CASSLTSGRLSYEQYF. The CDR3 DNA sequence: TGTGCCAGCAGTTTAACTAGCGGGAGGTTGTCCTACGAGCAGTACTTC.

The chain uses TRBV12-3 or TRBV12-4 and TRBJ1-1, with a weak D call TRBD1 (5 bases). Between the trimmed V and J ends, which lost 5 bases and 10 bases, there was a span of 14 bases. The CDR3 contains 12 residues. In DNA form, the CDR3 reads TGTGCCAGCAGTCCACAGGTTAACGGAGCTTTCTTT. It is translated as CASSPQVNGAFF.